This T cell receptor beta chain was recorded in a study of shared clonotypes between healthy human individuals. Deep was the level used in running the assay. Generated by immunoSEQ multiplex PCR, the TCRdb table keeps only in-frame clones and is missing some. The sample carries about 990,000 clones, around 78% recorded once. The donor population consisted of healthy HIV-negative adults with no recent acute infections or vaccinations. The source is a man aged 18 to 35 in good health. Some clones in this sample may be carry-over from other donors' samples. What was sequenced was memory CD4+ T cells from PBMCs. Subset meaning: CD45RA-negative fraction.

In DNA form, the CDR3 reads TGCAGCGTTGTAAGGTTTAACTATGGCTACACCTTC. Residues: CSVVRFNYGYTF. This chain links TRBV29-1 with TRBJ1-2; D is unresolved. V shed 4 bases and J shed 1 base, with 7 bases lying between them. Germline values: CDR1 SQVTM, CDR2 ANQGSEA. The CDR3 extends over 12 amino acids.